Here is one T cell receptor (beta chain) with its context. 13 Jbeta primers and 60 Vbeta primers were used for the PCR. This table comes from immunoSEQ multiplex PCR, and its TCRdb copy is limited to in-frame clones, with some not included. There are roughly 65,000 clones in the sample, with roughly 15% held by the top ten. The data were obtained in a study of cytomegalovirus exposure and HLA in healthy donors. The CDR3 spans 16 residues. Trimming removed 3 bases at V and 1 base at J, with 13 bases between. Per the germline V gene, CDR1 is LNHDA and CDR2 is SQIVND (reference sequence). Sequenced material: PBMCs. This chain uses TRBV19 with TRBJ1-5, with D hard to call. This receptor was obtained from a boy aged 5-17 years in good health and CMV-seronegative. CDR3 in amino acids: CASSMTGVSSNQPQHF. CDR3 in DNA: TGTGCCAGTAGTATGACCGGGGTCTCAAGCAATCAGCCCCAGCATTTT.